This TCR beta chain came from a study of cytomegalovirus exposure and HLA in healthy donors. Study in general: Per a later analysis, the approximately 620 first-cohort and under 150 validation repertoires shared one platform. General observations from the study: The finding came from a later analysis; first-cohort TCR clusters tended to co-occur in the roughly 120 validation repertoires. Three CMV-associated chains proved CMV antigen-specific in vitro.

The method was immunoSEQ multiplex PCR; TCRdb's version includes in-frame clones alone and lacks a portion of them. Altogether roughly 130,000 clones are present, 84% being singletons, with the ten largest covering 1.4%. This CDR3 contains 14 residues. The germline gives CDR1 MNHNY, CDR2 SVGAGI (reference sequence). V was trimmed by 7 bases and J by 4 bases, leaving 16 bases between them. The approximately 120-subject validation cohort, separate from the approximately 660-subject first cohort, included the donors. On this clone itself: Its antigen is not known.

V usage is TRBV6-6 and J usage is TRBJ1-2; D not resolved. The material sequenced was PBMCs. The TCR originated in a woman younger than 45 in good health and CMV-seronegative. The CDR3 protein is CASNDPGGSYGYTF. In DNA form, the CDR3 reads TGTGCCAGCAACGACCCGGGTGGGAGCTATGGCTACACCTTC.